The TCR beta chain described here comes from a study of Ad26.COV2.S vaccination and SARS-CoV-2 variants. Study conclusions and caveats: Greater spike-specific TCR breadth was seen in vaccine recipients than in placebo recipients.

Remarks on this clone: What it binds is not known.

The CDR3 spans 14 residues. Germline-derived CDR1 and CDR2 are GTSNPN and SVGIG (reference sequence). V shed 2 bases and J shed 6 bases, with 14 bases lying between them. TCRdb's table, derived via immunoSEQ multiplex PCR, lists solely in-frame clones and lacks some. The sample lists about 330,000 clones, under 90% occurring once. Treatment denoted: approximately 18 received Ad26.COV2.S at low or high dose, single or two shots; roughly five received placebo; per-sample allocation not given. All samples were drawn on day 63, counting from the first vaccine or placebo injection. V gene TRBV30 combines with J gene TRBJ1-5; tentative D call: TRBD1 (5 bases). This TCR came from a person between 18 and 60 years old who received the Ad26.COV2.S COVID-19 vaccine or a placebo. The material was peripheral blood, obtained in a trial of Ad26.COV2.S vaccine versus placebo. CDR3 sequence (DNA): TGTGCCTGGAGTCTTTACGGGGGAGGTCAGCCCCAGCATTTT. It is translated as CAWSLYGGGQPQHF.